Listed below are T cell receptor beta chains from one sample, sequenced in a study of multiple sclerosis patients with progressive multifocal leukoencephalopathy. Only in-frame clones appear in the TCRdb table, and some are missing; sequencing was by immunoSEQ multiplex PCR. The data hold some 30,000 clones, with more than 80% observed a single time. The sequences come from PBMCs, collected from a patient treated with natalizumab. These receptors all come from a woman aged 25 to 45 with progressive multifocal leukoencephalopathy. Both conserved end residues are part of each CDR3. Each record gives: D gene, V gene, J gene, CDR3 protein. A D gene is named only where the DNA matches it firmly.

d_gene: NA
v_gene: TRBV5-1
j_gene: TRBJ2-1
CDR3aa: CASSTAGSYNEQFF

d_gene: NA
v_gene: TRBV7-9
j_gene: TRBJ2-5
CDR3aa: CASSLAGETQYF

d_gene: TRBD1
v_gene: TRBV19
j_gene: TRBJ1-1
CDR3aa: CASSPTGQGAEAFF

d_gene: TRBD1
v_gene: TRBV18
j_gene: TRBJ1-1
CDR3aa: CASSPRGQGNTEAFF

d_gene: NA
v_gene: TRBV18
j_gene: TRBJ1-1
CDR3aa: CASSPEGTEAFF

d_gene: TRBD1
v_gene: TRBV30
j_gene: TRBJ2-7
CDR3aa: CAWSVTGTGTYEQYF

d_gene: NA
v_gene: TRBV15
j_gene: TRBJ2-7
CDR3aa: CATSPRGYEQYF

d_gene: NA
v_gene: TRBV6-6
j_gene: NA
CDR3aa: CASSYSRAGQVYEQYF

d_gene: TRBD1
v_gene: TRBV18
j_gene: TRBJ2-3
CDR3aa: CASSSPGQGAKFSTDTQYF

d_gene: NA
v_gene: TRBV18
j_gene: TRBJ2-5
CDR3aa: CASSGSELETQYF

d_gene: NA
v_gene: TRBV4-2
j_gene: TRBJ1-6
CDR3aa: CASSQELGWGDLHF

d_gene: TRBD1
v_gene: TRBV2
j_gene: TRBJ1-2
CDR3aa: CASPGGDYGYTF

d_gene: NA
v_gene: TRBV19
j_gene: TRBJ1-4
CDR3aa: CASSEREKLFF

d_gene: NA
v_gene: TRBV13
j_gene: TRBJ2-3
CDR3aa: CASSTGQPDTQYF

d_gene: TRBD1
v_gene: TRBV7-8
j_gene: TRBJ1-3
CDR3aa: CASSLDQGAFGNTIYF

d_gene: TRBD2
v_gene: TRBV18
j_gene: TRBJ2-2
CDR3aa: CASSPGLASGTGELFF

d_gene: TRBD1
v_gene: TRBV27
j_gene: TRBJ2-1
CDR3aa: CASWGTGSNEQFF

d_gene: NA
v_gene: TRBV2
j_gene: TRBJ2-5
CDR3aa: CASRQLGGGGETQYF

d_gene: NA
v_gene: TRBV11-2
j_gene: TRBJ1-2
CDR3aa: CASSLGMANYGYTF

d_gene: NA
v_gene: TRBV19
j_gene: TRBJ2-3
CDR3aa: CASTTTRADTQYF

d_gene: NA
v_gene: TRBV19
j_gene: TRBJ1-5
CDR3aa: CASQMTGSNQPQHF

d_gene: TRBD1
v_gene: TRBV7-8
j_gene: TRBJ1-2
CDR3aa: CASSLGQGGYTF